The clone carrying this T cell receptor beta chain was observed at least ten times. TCR beta VDJ and CDR3 were profiled, and genomic DNA was the template. TCRdb reanalysed the reads using MiXCR and keeps one entry per CDR3 protein. The data hold some 150,000 distinct CDR3 sequences, with 35% to 50% observed a single time. The sample is drawn from a study of CD8+CD57+ T cells in acquired aplastic anemia. Germline V lookup: CDR1 DFQATT, CDR2 SNEGSKA (reference sequence). Trimming removed 3 bases at V and 0 bases at J, with 8 bases between. The CDR3 extends over 13 amino acids. The TCR originated in a human donor in good health, serving as a control. The material sequenced was sorted CD4+, CD8+, or CD8+CD57+ T cells (not recorded which) from PBMCs. J is TRBJ1-1 and V is TRBV20-1; D unclear. CDR3 loop: CSASTHMNTEAFF. CDR3 DNA: TGCAGTGCTAGTACACATATGAACACTGAAGCTTTCTTT.